These T cell receptor beta chains were read from a single sample in a study of identical twins. From the 5' RACE reads, TCRdb called clonotypes with MiXCR, one entry per CDR3 protein. The profile shows roughly 1.6 million distinct CDR3 sequences, roughly 35% of them singletons. The sample consisted of cord blood. Receptor source: a newborn girl in good health. Both conserved end residues are part of each CDR3. The D gene is left open where the match is weak. Some rows have no size entry. The others give once, few or many, or a class for an expanded clone.

d_gene: -
j_gene: TRBJ2-5
abundance: -
v_gene: TRBV11-2
CDR3aa: CASSLSRTRLLQETQYF
CDR3nt: TGTGCCAGCAGCTTATCAAGGACCCGATTGCTCCAAGAGACCCAGTACTTC

d_gene: TRBD1
j_gene: TRBJ2-1
abundance: -
v_gene: TRBV5-4
CDR3aa: CASSSIPGQGDNEQFF
CDR3nt: TGTGCCAGCAGCTCCATCCCGGGACAGGGGGACAATGAGCAGTTCTTC

d_gene: -
j_gene: TRBJ2-6
abundance: -
v_gene: TRBV6-5
CDR3aa: CASRIGANVLTF
CDR3nt: TGTGCCAGCCGAATCGGGGCCAACGTCCTGACTTTC

d_gene: -
j_gene: TRBJ2-3
abundance: -
v_gene: TRBV5-1
CDR3aa: CASSLVSRTSTDTQYF
CDR3nt: TGCGCCAGCAGCTTGGTGTCCAGAACTAGCACAGATACGCAGTATTTT

d_gene: TRBD1
j_gene: TRBJ1-1
abundance: -
v_gene: TRBV20-1
CDR3aa: CSALDRAPQAFF
CDR3nt: TGCAGTGCTCTCGACAGGGCCCCGCAGGCTTTCTTT

d_gene: -
j_gene: TRBJ2-3
abundance: many
v_gene: TRBV5-1
CDR3aa: CASNGAVTDTQYF
CDR3nt: TGCGCCAGCAACGGAGCGGTCACAGATACGCAGTATTTT

d_gene: TRBD2
j_gene: TRBJ2-3
abundance: -
v_gene: TRBV20-1
CDR3aa: CSAAGADTRYF
CDR3nt: TGCAGTGCAGCGGGAGCAGATACGCGGTATTTT

d_gene: -
j_gene: TRBJ2-1
abundance: few
v_gene: TRBV11-2
CDR3aa: CASTFVELSNEQFF
CDR3nt: TGTGCCAGCACCTTCGTGGAGCTGTCCAATGAGCAGTTCTTC

d_gene: -
j_gene: TRBJ2-1
abundance: many
v_gene: TRBV7-2
CDR3aa: CASSLEAGYGEQFF
CDR3nt: TGTGCCAGCAGCTTAGAAGCAGGTTACGGTGAGCAGTTCTTC

d_gene: TRBD2
j_gene: TRBJ2-3
abundance: few
v_gene: TRBV2
CDR3aa: CASSQRGVDTQYF
CDR3nt: TGTGCCAGCAGTCAGCGGGGAGTGGATACGCAGTATTTT

d_gene: TRBD2
j_gene: TRBJ2-7
abundance: few
v_gene: TRBV28
CDR3aa: CASSPRLGLAGEDEQYF
CDR3nt: TGTGCCAGCAGTCCCCGCCTTGGACTAGCGGGAGAGGACGAGCAGTACTTC

d_gene: -
j_gene: TRBJ2-7
abundance: many
v_gene: TRBV11-1
CDR3aa: CASRPDTYEQYF
CDR3nt: TGTGCCAGCAGACCCGACACCTACGAGCAGTACTTC

d_gene: -
j_gene: TRBJ1-2
abundance: -
v_gene: TRBV3-1
CDR3aa: CASSQDSWVIGYTF
CDR3nt: TGTGCCAGCAGCCAAGATTCTTGGGTAATTGGCTACACCTTC

d_gene: TRBD2
j_gene: TRBJ2-1
abundance: many
v_gene: TRBV12-3/TRBV12-4
CDR3aa: CASSSGGTYNEQFF
CDR3nt: TGTGCCAGCAGTTCGGGGGGGACTTACAATGAGCAGTTCTTC

d_gene: TRBD2
j_gene: TRBJ2-3
abundance: -
v_gene: TRBV20-1
CDR3aa: CSASPSSGNTDTQYF
CDR3nt: TGCAGTGCTAGCCCCTCTAGCGGGAACACAGATACGCAGTATTTT

d_gene: -
j_gene: TRBJ1-5
abundance: -
v_gene: TRBV28
CDR3aa: CASSLRGSYSNQPQHF
CDR3nt: TGTGCCAGCAGTTTAAGAGGGAGCTATAGCAATCAGCCCCAGCATTTT

d_gene: -
j_gene: TRBJ2-1
abundance: few
v_gene: TRBV4-1
CDR3aa: CASSQPGFAEQFF
CDR3nt: TGCGCCAGCAGCCAACCTGGTTTCGCTGAGCAGTTCTTC

d_gene: -
j_gene: TRBJ1-2
abundance: many
v_gene: TRBV29-1
CDR3aa: CSVESGGFDYGYTF
CDR3nt: TGCAGCGTTGAATCGGGGGGCTTCGACTATGGCTACACCTTC

d_gene: TRBD2
j_gene: TRBJ2-1
abundance: -
v_gene: TRBV5-1
CDR3aa: CASSVSTSGRFNEQFF
CDR3nt: TGCGCCAGCAGCGTCTCGACTAGCGGGAGATTTAATGAGCAGTTCTTC

d_gene: TRBD2
j_gene: TRBJ2-1
abundance: -
v_gene: TRBV20-1
CDR3aa: CSARDLADAGNEQFF
CDR3nt: TGCAGTGCTAGAGACCTAGCGGATGCGGGCAATGAGCAGTTCTTC

d_gene: -
j_gene: TRBJ1-1
abundance: -
v_gene: TRBV3-1
CDR3aa: CASSQGALRGGTEAFF
CDR3nt: TGTGCCAGCAGCCAAGGAGCCCTCCGGGGGGGCACTGAAGCTTTCTTT

d_gene: -
j_gene: TRBJ1-2
abundance: -
v_gene: TRBV25-1
CDR3aa: CASSGSWGNGYTF
CDR3nt: TGTGCCAGCAGTGGCTCCTGGGGTAATGGCTACACCTTC

d_gene: -
j_gene: TRBJ1-2
abundance: -
v_gene: TRBV29-1
CDR3aa: CSVELGTRGRGYTF
CDR3nt: TGCAGCGTTGAACTGGGGACAAGGGGTCGAGGCTACACCTTC

d_gene: -
j_gene: TRBJ1-6
abundance: -
v_gene: TRBV6-2/TRBV6-3
CDR3aa: CASKLRGHKSPLHF
CDR3nt: TGTGCCAGCAAGCTCCGAGGGCACAAGTCACCCCTCCACTTT

d_gene: -
j_gene: TRBJ1-2
abundance: -
v_gene: TRBV6-1
CDR3aa: CASSEVGGYSGYTF
CDR3nt: TGTGCCAGCAGTGAAGTAGGCGGCTATTCGGGCTACACCTTC

d_gene: -
j_gene: TRBJ2-2
abundance: -
v_gene: TRBV29-1
CDR3aa: CSVAPTGELFF
CDR3nt: TGCAGCGTTGCCCCTACCGGGGAGCTGTTTTTT

d_gene: TRBD2
j_gene: TRBJ2-1
abundance: -
v_gene: TRBV6-1
CDR3aa: CASSEWEGGRYEQFF
CDR3nt: TGTGCCAGCAGTGAATGGGAGGGAGGGCGGTACGAGCAGTTCTTC

d_gene: TRBD2
j_gene: TRBJ2-5
abundance: few
v_gene: TRBV7-2
CDR3aa: CASSQTSGEVETQYF
CDR3nt: TGTGCCAGCAGCCAGACTAGCGGGGAGGTGGAGACCCAGTACTTC

d_gene: -
j_gene: TRBJ2-3
abundance: many
v_gene: TRBV7-2
CDR3aa: CASSLVTADTQYF
CDR3nt: TGTGCCAGCAGCTTAGTAACTGCAGATACGCAGTATTTT

d_gene: -
j_gene: TRBJ2-5
abundance: many
v_gene: TRBV4-2
CDR3aa: CASSQGSGQETQYF
CDR3nt: TGTGCCAGCAGCCAAGGAAGCGGCCAAGAGACCCAGTACTTC

d_gene: -
j_gene: TRBJ2-3
abundance: few
v_gene: TRBV4-1
CDR3aa: CASSQVGLLGYTQYF
CDR3nt: TGCGCCAGCAGCCAAGTAGGACTCCTGGGCTATACGCAGTATTTT

d_gene: -
j_gene: TRBJ1-1
abundance: -
v_gene: TRBV7-2
CDR3aa: CASLLWRSGGGNTEAFF
CDR3nt: TGTGCCAGCCTCCTTTGGAGGAGCGGGGGGGGGAACACTGAAGCTTTCTTT

d_gene: -
j_gene: TRBJ1-1
abundance: -
v_gene: TRBV6-2/TRBV6-3
CDR3aa: CASSYLRGRGNTEAFF
CDR3nt: TGTGCCAGCAGTTACCTCAGGGGAAGAGGTAACACTGAAGCTTTCTTT

d_gene: -
j_gene: TRBJ2-1
abundance: few
v_gene: TRBV28
CDR3aa: CASSFLRRGPYNEQFF
CDR3nt: TGTGCCAGCAGTTTTCTACGGAGGGGGCCCTACAATGAGCAGTTCTTC

d_gene: -
j_gene: TRBJ2-7
abundance: -
v_gene: TRBV27
CDR3aa: CASSLVGQFSYEQYF
CDR3nt: TGTGCCAGCAGCCTAGTCGGACAGTTTTCCTACGAGCAGTACTTC

d_gene: TRBD2
j_gene: TRBJ2-3
abundance: -
v_gene: TRBV20-1
CDR3aa: CSARDSSGSIADTQYF
CDR3nt: TGCAGTGCTAGAGATTCTAGCGGGAGCATCGCAGATACGCAGTATTTT

d_gene: TRBD2
j_gene: TRBJ2-1
abundance: many
v_gene: TRBV4-2
CDR3aa: CASSQDSRRAGVYNEQFF
CDR3nt: TGTGCCAGCAGCCAAGATTCCCGGCGAGCGGGGGTGTACAATGAGCAGTTCTTC

d_gene: -
j_gene: TRBJ2-3
abundance: many
v_gene: TRBV27
CDR3aa: CASGGRSTDTQYF
CDR3nt: TGTGCCAGCGGGGGGCGCAGCACAGATACGCAGTATTTT

d_gene: -
j_gene: TRBJ2-1
abundance: -
v_gene: TRBV21-1
CDR3aa: CASSKGTGVSYNEQFF
CDR3nt: TGTGCCAGCAGCAAAGGAACAGGGGTCTCCTACAATGAGCAGTTCTTC

d_gene: TRBD1
j_gene: TRBJ1-2
abundance: few
v_gene: TRBV24-1
CDR3aa: CATSDSRTGSNYGYTF
CDR3nt: TGTGCCACCAGTGATTCTAGGACAGGGTCTAACTATGGCTACACCTTC

d_gene: TRBD2
j_gene: TRBJ2-1
abundance: few
v_gene: TRBV5-1
CDR3aa: CASSLFSGSANEQFF
CDR3nt: TGCGCCAGCAGCTTGTTTAGCGGGAGTGCCAATGAGCAGTTCTTC

d_gene: -
j_gene: TRBJ2-5
abundance: -
v_gene: TRBV5-1
CDR3aa: CASSHGGGWGNEQYF
CDR3nt: TGCGCCAGCAGCCATGGAGGGGGGTGGGGCAATGAGCAGTACTTC

d_gene: TRBD1
j_gene: TRBJ1-2
abundance: few
v_gene: TRBV20-1
CDR3aa: CSAKGGDRPNYGYTF
CDR3nt: TGCAGTGCTAAGGGGGGGGACAGACCTAACTATGGCTACACCTTC

d_gene: -
j_gene: TRBJ1-6
abundance: -
v_gene: TRBV3-1
CDR3aa: CASSPPGRNSPLHF
CDR3nt: TGTGCCAGCAGCCCACCCGGGCGCAATTCACCCCTCCACTTT

d_gene: -
j_gene: TRBJ1-2
abundance: -
v_gene: TRBV25-1
CDR3aa: CASSDTPQGPNYGYTF
CDR3nt: TGTGCCAGCAGTGACACACCTCAGGGACCCAACTATGGCTACACCTTC